The clone carrying this T cell receptor beta chain turned up a few times. What it binds is unknown. This sample is part of a study of response to subunit inactivated influenza vaccine. Each CDR3 protein gets one entry after TCRdb re-called the RT-PCR reads with MiXCR. Seen here are more than 700,000 distinct CDR3 sequences, approximately 22% observed once, and the top ten hold about 10%. Per germline, CDR1 MNHNS and CDR2 SASEGT. The V gene end was trimmed by 6 bases and the J gene end by 6 bases; junction bases not matched to a gene: 13. This CDR3 has 15 residues. Study-level points and caveats: The authors suggested that few new T cells are recruited per seasonal influenza vaccination.

This sequence joins TRBV6-1 and TRBJ1-2; 7 bases match TRBD1. This receptor was taken from a man in his fifties who received an inactivated influenza vaccine. This specimen was PBMCs from blood, taken around 5 days after vaccination. The CDR3 sequence is CASSPDYRGGDGYTF. In DNA form, the CDR3 reads TGTGCCAGCAGCCCCGATTACAGGGGTGGTGATGGCTACACCTTC.